The 26 T cell receptor beta chains below were found in one sample sequenced in a study of OX40 agonist ivuxolimab in advanced cancers. Profiling relied on immunoSEQ multiplex PCR, and the TCRdb table lists in-frame clones only, not all of them. This sample yields roughly 41,000 clones, of which about 85% are seen a single time; about 35% belongs to the top ten. Material: CD4+ or CD8+ T cells sorted from blood, obtained in a trial of the OX40 agonist ivuxolimab. The source of these receptors is an adult with an advanced solid tumor such as melanoma, head and neck, liver or kidney cancer.

J is TRBJ2-5 and V is TRBV7-8; 7 positions match TRBD1. Trimming cost V 5 bases and J 10 bases; bases outside gene matches: 10. This CDR3 has 13 residues. Germline V CDR1 and CDR2: SGHVS, FQNEAQ. CDR3 DNA sequence: TGTGCCAGCAGCCTAGACAGGGAAGATATCCAGTACTTC. Translation: CASSLDREDIQYF. The full variable domain, in which reference TRBV7-8 and TRBJ2-5 provide the parts outside the CDR3, is GAGVSQSPRYKVAKRGQDVALRCDPISGHVSLFWYQQALGQGPEFLTYFQNEAQLDKSGLPSDRFFAERPEGSVSTLKIQRTQQEDSAVYLCASSLDREDIQYFGPGTRLLVL.

J is TRBJ2-1 and V is TRBV7-3; 9 positions match TRBD2. Germline V gene sequence: CDR1 SGHTA, CDR2 FQGTGA. With 6 bases clipped from V and 4 bases from J, the junction kept 10 bases outside the gene matches. This CDR3 has 16 amino acids. The CDR3 here is CASSSSGNPMYNEQFF. DNA of the CDR3: TGTGCCAGCAGTTCTAGCGGGAATCCGATGTACAATGAGCAGTTCTTC.

The chain links TRBV18 to TRBJ2-1, with D uncertain. Trimming removed 4 bases at V and 2 bases at J, with 3 bases between. The germline gives CDR1 KGHSH, CDR2 LQKENI. The CDR3 is 12 residues long. The CDR3 reads CASSLPYNEQFF. The CDR3 DNA follows: TGTGCCAGCTCACTGCCCTACAATGAGCAGTTCTTC. Drawing the rest from reference TRBV18 and TRBJ2-1, the complete variable domain is NAGVMQNPRHLVRRRGQEARLRCSPMKGHSHVYWYRQLPEEGLKFMVYLQKENIIDESGMPKERFSAEFPKEGPSILRIQQVVRGDSAAYFCASSLPYNEQFFGPGTRLTVL.

CDR3 amino acids: CASSFSSGIAYNEQFF. DNA for the CDR3: TGTGCCAGCAGCTTCTCTAGCGGGATCGCCTACAATGAGCAGTTCTTC. The genes are TRBV11-2 and TRBJ2-1; 9 nucleotides agree with TRBD2. This CDR3 spans 16 amino acids. Germline V CDR1 and CDR2: SGHAT, FQNNGV. V shed 3 bases, J shed 2 bases, and the junction held 5 bases outside the gene matches.

The chain carries TRBV9 and TRBJ2-5; D is perhaps TRBD1 (5 bases). Looked up from germline, CDR1 is SGDLS and CDR2 is YYNGEE. V was pared by 0 bases and J by 5 bases, with 11 bases between. CDR3 size: 14 residues. Here the CDR3 reads CASSVGREKETQYF. The CDR3 nucleotides read TGTGCCAGCAGCGTAGGCAGGGAAAAGGAGACCCAGTACTTC.

The chain uses TRBV6-1 and TRBJ1-2, with D maybe TRBD1 (6 bases). V gave up 10 bases and J gave up 7 bases, with 19 bases separating them. The CDR3 contains 13 residues. Per germline, CDR1 MNHNS and CDR2 SASEGT. The chain's CDR3 is CATVPGQEGGYTF. The CDR3 nucleotides read TGTGCCACCGTACCGGGACAAGAAGGTGGCTACACCTTC.

The genes are TRBV2 and TRBJ2-7; the match to TRBD2 covers 10 bases. V shed 6 bases, J shed 5 bases, and the junction held 13 bases outside the gene matches. The germline CDR1 and CDR2 sequences are SNHLY and FYNNEI. This CDR3 has 16 amino acids. The CDR3 sequence: CASRRLAGGTSNEQYF. CDR3 DNA: TGTGCCAGCAGAAGATTAGCGGGGGGCACCTCAAACGAGCAGTACTTC.

This chain links TRBV11-2 with TRBJ2-2; TRBD1 agrees at 7 bases. Trimming removed 4 bases from V and 1 base from J; junction bases left unmatched: 3. Germline CDR1 is SGHAT and CDR2 is FQNNGV. The CDR3 has 15 residues. CDR3 in amino acids: CASSSRQGNTGELFF. CDR3 nucleotides: TGTGCCAGCAGCTCCAGACAGGGGAACACCGGGGAGCTGTTTTTT. The full variable domain, in which reference TRBV11-2 and TRBJ2-2 provide the parts outside the CDR3, is EAGVAQSPRYKIIEKRQSVAFWCNPISGHATLYWYQQILGQGPKLLIQFQNNGVVDDSQLPKDRFSAERLKGVDSTLKIQPAKLEDSAVYLCASSSRQGNTGELFFGEGSRLTVL.

CDR3: CASSSYTGELFF. The CDR3, as DNA: TGTGCCAGCAGCTCCTATACCGGGGAGCTGTTTTTT. The gene calls are TRBV7-2 and TRBJ2-2, with D uncertain. The CDR3 is 12 residues long. The germline V gene encodes CDR1 SGHTA and CDR2 FQGNSA. The germline V and J ends were trimmed by 4 bases and 5 bases, with 5 bases remaining between them.

The rearrangement links TRBV2 to TRBJ2-3, with TRBD2 identical over 8 bases. With V trimmed by 3 bases and J by 7 bases, 3 bases remained unmatched. Germline CDR1 is SNHLY and CDR2 is FYNNEI. The CDR3 is 13 residues long. The CDR3 nucleotides read TGTGCCAGCAGTGACGGACTAGCATATACGCAGTATTTT. It codes for CASSDGLAYTQYF.

The DNA of the CDR3 is TGTGCCAGCAGCCTAGGACAGTTTTCGGTGGACACTGAAGCTTTCTTT. This sequence encodes CASSLGQFSVDTEAFF. The genes are TRBV7-9 and TRBJ1-1, with D maybe TRBD1 (6 bases). The V gene lost 5 bases and the J gene lost 3 bases, with 19 bases spanning the gap. CDR1 SEHNR and CDR2 FQNEAQ come from the germline V gene (reference sequence). The CDR3 has 16 residues.

This clone was counted once. This chain joins TRBV10-1 and TRBJ2-2; 9 bases match TRBD1. V lost 6 bases, J lost 1 base, and 3 bases stayed unmatched. This CDR3 contains 15 residues. Looked up from germline, CDR1 is WNHNN and CDR2 is SYGVQD (reference sequence). The CDR3 spells CASSWGQGNTGELFF. CDR3 in DNA: TGCGCCAGCAGCTGGGGACAGGGGAACACCGGGGAGCTGTTTTTT.

J is TRBJ2-7 and V is TRBV11-2, with no clear D. The CDR3 consists of 12 residues. Germline V gene sequence: CDR1 SGHAT, CDR2 FQNNGV. V lost 5 bases to trimming and J lost 5 bases, with 10 bases between them. CDR3 sequence: CASSPTHHEQYF. The CDR3, as DNA: TGTGCCAGCAGCCCGACCCACCACGAGCAGTACTTC.

This clone has more than one count but fewer than ten. The J gene is TRBJ1-6, the V gene TRBV14; no definite D call. The CDR3 spans 14 residues. The germline CDR1 and CDR2 sequences are SGHDN and FVKESK. Deletions cut 1 base from V and 5 bases from J, with 6 bases between. DNA for the CDR3: TGTGCCAGCAGCCAAGGGAGACATAATTCACCCCTCCACTTT. As protein: CASSQGRHNSPLHF.

The chain recombines TRBV9 with TRBJ2-3, with D unclear. Per the germline V gene, CDR1 is SGDLS and CDR2 is YYNGEE. V lost 2 bases, J lost 0 bases, and 7 bases lay in between. The CDR3 is made up of 14 amino acids. CDR3 nucleotides: TGTGCCAGCAGCGTGTACGTAAGCACAGATACGCAGTATTTT. Residues: CASSVYVSTDTQYF.

The chain recombines TRBV6-7 with TRBJ2-7; TRBD1 or TRBD2 may be the D gene (6 bases each). TRBV6-7 is filed as an ORF, its function uncertain. The CDR3 has 13 residues. Trimming pared 6 bases from V and 5 bases from J, leaving 14 bases between. This chain's CDR3 is CASSPGGRDEQYF. The CDR3 DNA sequence: TGTGCCAGCAGCCCTGGGGGGCGCGACGAGCAGTACTTC.

V gene TRBV2 combines with J gene TRBJ1-5; unclear D gene. With 0 bases removed from V and 9 bases from J, the gap between germline ends came to 12 bases. CDR1 and CDR2 (germline): SNHLY, FYNNEI. This CDR3 region has 14 residues. The chain's CDR3 is CASSEAGSSGPQHF. The CDR3 coding sequence is TGTGCCAGCAGTGAAGCGGGCAGTTCAGGGCCCCAGCATTTT.

This rearrangement joins TRBV7-2 to TRBJ1-4; D is ambiguous. Trimming took off 8 bases at V and 5 bases at J, with 12 bases between the two ends. The germline V gene has CDR1 SGHTA and CDR2 FQGNSA. The CDR3 contains 13 residues. The CDR3 DNA reads TGTGCCAGCCGACTTGGCCAGAATGAAAAACTGTTTTTT. Translating gives CASRLGQNEKLFF.

This clone was seen a single time. V gene TRBV2 combines with J gene TRBJ2-1; 11 positions match TRBD2. The V and J ends lost 5 bases and 6 bases, in that order; junction bases with no gene match: 18. The CDR3 has 19 residues. Germline V CDR1 and CDR2: SNHLY, FYNNEI. The CDR3 loop is CASSYRFSGRAVGGNEQFF. The CDR3 region has the DNA TGTGCCAGCAGTTATCGTTTTAGCGGGAGGGCAGTCGGCGGCAATGAGCAGTTCTTC.

J is TRBJ1-1 and V is TRBV2; no firm D call. V was cut by 5 bases and J by 7 bases, with 14 bases left in between. This CDR3 spans 13 amino acids. Germline values: CDR1 SNHLY, CDR2 FYNNEI. Here the CDR3 DNA reads TGTGCCAGCAGTTCGGTTGCTGGGAGTGAAGCTTTCTTT. It codes for CASSSVAGSEAFF.

This chain connects TRBV2 to TRBJ2-3; 8 positions match TRBD2. The trim removed 2 bases at V and 4 bases at J, leaving 2 bases unmatched. The germline V gene encodes CDR1 SNHLY and CDR2 FYNNEI. There are 14 residues in the CDR3. In DNA, the CDR3 is TGTGCCAGCAGTGAACTAGCGGGTCCAGATACGCAGTATTTT. Its translation: CASSELAGPDTQYF.

The chain uses TRBV5-4 and TRBJ1-1, with unresolved D. The germline V gene encodes CDR1 SGHNT and CDR2 YYREEE (reference sequence). CDR3 length: 13 residues. V gave up 4 bases and J gave up 1 base, with 8 bases separating them. The CDR3 coding sequence is TGTGCCAGCAGCATCGACGGGAACACTGAAGCTTTCTTT. It translates to CASSIDGNTEAFF.

The chain links TRBV2 to TRBJ2-2; perhaps TRBD1 as D (5 bases). The CDR3 contains 15 residues. CDR1 and CDR2 from the germline V gene are SNHLY and FYNNEI. V was pared by 2 bases and J by 2 bases, with 9 bases between. The CDR3 loop reads CASSELDTNTGELFF. CDR3 DNA: TGTGCCAGCAGTGAACTGGACACAAACACCGGGGAGCTGTTTTTT.

The rearrangement links TRBV29-1 to TRBJ2-1, with D hard to call. This CDR3 is built from 15 residues. Germline V gene data show CDR1 as SQVTM and CDR2 as ANQGSEA. The V end lost 0 bases, the J end lost 2 bases, and 11 bases lay between the germline ends. Written as DNA, the CDR3 is TGCAGCGTTGAAGATCTATACGGTCCCTACAATGAGCAGTTCTTC. Protein sequence: CSVEDLYGPYNEQFF.

The rearrangement uses TRBV4-1 and TRBJ2-7, with 7 bases matching TRBD2. CDR1 is MGHRA, CDR2 YSYEKL, per germline. The trim removed 6 bases at V and 5 bases at J, leaving 13 bases unmatched. There are 15 residues in the CDR3. The CDR3 sequence is CASRPERDTSHEQYF. The CDR3 DNA is TGCGCCAGCAGGCCGGAGCGGGATACTTCCCACGAGCAGTACTTC.

The chain recombines TRBV6-1 with TRBJ2-5; TRBD1 agrees at 11 bases. Looked up from germline, CDR1 is MNHNS and CDR2 is SASEGT. The CDR3 contains 16 residues. Germline trimming cut 1 base from V and 4 bases from J; bases unmatched to any gene: 5. The CDR3 region has the DNA TGTGCCAGCAGTGAAGAGGGGACAGGGGGAGGAGAGACCCAGTACTTC. This translates into CASSEEGTGGGETQYF.